This paragraph covers one T cell receptor beta chain sequence. Original analysis: The authors estimated nucleated cell counts from reference gene primer amplification. Assay used: immunoSEQ multiplex PCR; TCRdb lists only in-frame clones, some missing. V and J calls and clone size are copied from that table; D and trimming were computed from the DNA. The top ten hold around 2% of the sample, which has about 130,000 clones, roughly 92% seen once. The data are from a study of blood T cell repertoires in COVID-19. About the study: In each case, the material was cDNA or gDNA derived from T cells, B-cell-depleted T cells, or PBMCs.

Germline CDR1 MNHEY, CDR2 SVGEGT. Deletions cut 6 bases from V and 7 bases from J, with 21 bases between. CDR3 length: 16 residues. This clonotype was sampled from a middle-aged man with COVID-19, enrolled during active disease. The chain carries TRBV6-2 or TRBV6-3 and TRBJ2-2, with TRBD2 as a possible D gene (5 bases). Sequenced material: peripheral blood. The CDR3 coding sequence is TGTGCCAGCAGCAATACCGGAGGACGGCGCTACGGGGAGCTGTTTTTT. Protein: CASSNTGGRRYGELFF.